This record concerns one T cell receptor (beta chain) sequence. CD8+ and CD4+ T cells from blood underwent TCR beta sequencing. The data were obtained in a study of CD8 T cells in Susac syndrome. V lost 5 bases, J lost 4 bases, and 20 bases lay in between. This CDR3 region has 16 residues. In germline, CDR1 is SGHRS, CDR2 YFSETQ. About 0.45 to 1 ug RNA was reverse transcribed with random hexamers. Across 54 Vbeta and 13 Jbeta, TCR beta CDR3 was amplified with immunoSEQ multiplex PCR. TCRdb reprocessed the immunoSEQ multiplex PCR reads with MiXCR, giving one entry per CDR3 protein. The sample holds about 250,000 distinct CDR3 sequences, 93% seen once.

The sequence came from a human donor with multiple sclerosis. This chain uses TRBV5-1 with TRBJ2-3; no reliable D call. Sequencing used CD4+ T cells from PBMCs. CDR3 amino acids: CASRPVLNHQADTQYF. CDR3 nucleotides: TGCGCCAGCAGACCAGTCCTAAACCACCAGGCAGATACGCAGTATTTT.